This T cell receptor (beta chain) was sequenced in a study of T cell clusters in autoimmune cytopenias. Study details: A median of about 49,000 TRB reads per sample yielded a median approximately 2,400 distinct clonotypes.

Findings and caveats of the study: No cluster-lack signature appeared between secondary cytopenia and chronic lymphocytic leukemia patients, apparently due to lymphoma masking. TRB repertoire shifts in secondary cytopenia and chronic lymphocytic leukemia mostly reflected lymphoma, not autoimmunity.

Multiplex touch-down PCR amplified TRB using TRB-A and TRB-B pools in one tube. TCRdb derives one entry per CDR3 protein from the multiplex PCR reads, leaving out DNA. The listing records over a thousand distinct CDR3 sequences. Comments on this clonotype: Its antigen is unidentified.

CDR1 is SNHLY, CDR2 FYNNEI, per germline. The CDR3 runs to 12 residues. TRB was amplified from about 250 ng of peripheral blood genomic DNA per sample. This sequence joins TRBV2 and TRBJ2-3. What was sequenced was peripheral blood. The sequence was collected from a human donor with an autoimmune cytopenia, with autoimmune hepatitis or in good health (not recorded which). Here the CDR3 reads CASSVETDTQYF.